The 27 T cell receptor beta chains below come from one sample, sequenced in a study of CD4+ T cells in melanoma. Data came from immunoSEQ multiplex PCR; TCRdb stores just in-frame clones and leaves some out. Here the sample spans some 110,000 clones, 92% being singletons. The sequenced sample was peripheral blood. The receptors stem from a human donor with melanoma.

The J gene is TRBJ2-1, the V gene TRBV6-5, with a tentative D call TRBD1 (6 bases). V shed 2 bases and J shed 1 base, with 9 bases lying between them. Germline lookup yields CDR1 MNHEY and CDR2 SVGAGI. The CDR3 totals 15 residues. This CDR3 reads CASSYGQGSYNEQFF. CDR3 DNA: TGTGCCAGCAGTTACGGGCAGGGGTCCTACAATGAGCAGTTCTTC.

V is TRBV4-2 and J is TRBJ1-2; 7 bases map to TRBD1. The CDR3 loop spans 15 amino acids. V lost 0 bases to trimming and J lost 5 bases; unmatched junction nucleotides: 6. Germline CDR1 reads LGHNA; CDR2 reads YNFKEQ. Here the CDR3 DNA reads TGTGCCAGCAGCCAAGATAGGGACAGATCGTATGGCTACACCTTC. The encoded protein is CASSQDRDRSYGYTF.

The CDR3 spells CASRQGNSYEQYF. The CDR3 coding sequence is TGTGCCAGCAGGCAGGGGAATTCCTACGAGCAGTACTTC. V usage is TRBV28 and J usage is TRBJ2-7; D perhaps matches TRBD1 (6 bases). CDR3 length: 13 amino acids. Trimming pared 6 bases from V and 1 base from J, leaving 10 bases between. Germline V CDR1 and CDR2: MDHEN, SYDVKM. Full variable domain (remainder filled in from reference TRBV28 and TRBJ2-7): DVKVTQSSRYLVKRTGEKVFLECVQDMDHENMFWYRQDPGLGLRLIYFSYDVKMKEKGDIPEGYSVSREKKERFSLILESASTNQTSMYLCASRQGNSYEQYFGPGTRLTVT.

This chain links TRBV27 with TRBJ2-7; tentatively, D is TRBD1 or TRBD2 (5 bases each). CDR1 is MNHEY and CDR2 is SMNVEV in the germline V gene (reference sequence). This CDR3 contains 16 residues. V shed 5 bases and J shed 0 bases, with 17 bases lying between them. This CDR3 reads CASSPPPGRASYEQYF. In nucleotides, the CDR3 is TGTGCCAGCAGTCCCCCCCCAGGGCGGGCCTCCTACGAGCAGTACTTC.

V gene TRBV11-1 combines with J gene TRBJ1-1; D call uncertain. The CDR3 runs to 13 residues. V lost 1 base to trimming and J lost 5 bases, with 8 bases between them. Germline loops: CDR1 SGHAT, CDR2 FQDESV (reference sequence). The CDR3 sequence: CASSLESSTEAFF. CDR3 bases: TGTGCCAGCAGCTTAGAATCAAGTACTGAAGCTTTCTTT.

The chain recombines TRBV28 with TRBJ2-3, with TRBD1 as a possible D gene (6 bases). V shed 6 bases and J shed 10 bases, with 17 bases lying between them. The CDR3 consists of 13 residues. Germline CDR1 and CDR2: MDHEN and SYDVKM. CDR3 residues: CASRPQTQGPQYF. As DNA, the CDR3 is TGTGCCAGCAGGCCACAAACTCAGGGGCCGCAGTATTTT.

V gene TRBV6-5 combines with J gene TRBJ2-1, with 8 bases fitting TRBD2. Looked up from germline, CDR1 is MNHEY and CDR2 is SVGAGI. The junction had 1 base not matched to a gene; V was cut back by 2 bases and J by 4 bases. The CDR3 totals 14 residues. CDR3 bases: TGTGCCAGCAGTTACCAGCGGGAGTACAATGAGCAGTTCTTC. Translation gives CASSYQREYNEQFF.

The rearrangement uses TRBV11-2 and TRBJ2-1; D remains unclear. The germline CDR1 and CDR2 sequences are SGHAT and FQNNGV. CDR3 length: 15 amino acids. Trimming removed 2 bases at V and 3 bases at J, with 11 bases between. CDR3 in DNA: TGTGCCAGCAGCTTACGTACTATCGGCTACAATGAGCAGTTCTTC. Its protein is CASSLRTIGYNEQFF. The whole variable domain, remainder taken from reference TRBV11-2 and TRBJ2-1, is EAGVAQSPRYKIIEKRQSVAFWCNPISGHATLYWYQQILGQGPKLLIQFQNNGVVDDSQLPKDRFSAERLKGVDSTLKIQPAKLEDSAVYLCASSLRTIGYNEQFFGPGTRLTVL.

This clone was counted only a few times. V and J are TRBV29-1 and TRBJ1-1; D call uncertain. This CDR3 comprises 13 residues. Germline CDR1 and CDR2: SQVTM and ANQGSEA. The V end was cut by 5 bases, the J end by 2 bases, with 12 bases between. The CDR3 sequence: CSVQDGVNTEAFF. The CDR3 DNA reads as TGCAGCGTTCAGGACGGAGTAAACACTGAAGCTTTCTTT.

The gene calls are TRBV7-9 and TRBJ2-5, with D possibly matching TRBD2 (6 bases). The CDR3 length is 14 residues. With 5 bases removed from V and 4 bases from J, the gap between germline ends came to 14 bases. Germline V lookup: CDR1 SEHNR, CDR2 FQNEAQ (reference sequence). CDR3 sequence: CASSPYGSRETQYF. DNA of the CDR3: TGTGCCAGCAGCCCGTACGGGAGTCGAGAGACCCAGTACTTC.

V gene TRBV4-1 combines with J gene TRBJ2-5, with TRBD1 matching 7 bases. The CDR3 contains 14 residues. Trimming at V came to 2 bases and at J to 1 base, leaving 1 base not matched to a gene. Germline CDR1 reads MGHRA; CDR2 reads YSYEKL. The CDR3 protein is CASSQRTGQETQYF. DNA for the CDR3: TGCGCCAGCAGCCAAAGGACAGGCCAAGAGACCCAGTACTTC.

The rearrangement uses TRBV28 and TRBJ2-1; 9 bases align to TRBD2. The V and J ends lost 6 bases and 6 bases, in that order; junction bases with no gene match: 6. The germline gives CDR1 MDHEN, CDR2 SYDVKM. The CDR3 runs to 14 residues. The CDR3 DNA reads TGTGCCAGCAGCCTGCGGGGGGGCACCAATGAGCAGTTCTTC. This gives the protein CASSLRGGTNEQFF. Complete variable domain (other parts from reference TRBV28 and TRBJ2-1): DVKVTQSSRYLVKRTGEKVFLECVQDMDHENMFWYRQDPGLGLRLIYFSYDVKMKEKGDIPEGYSVSREKKERFSLILESASTNQTSMYLCASSLRGGTNEQFFGPGTRLTVL.

CDR3 bases: TGTGCCAGCAGCGGGGACAGCATAAACTTCTATGGCTACACCTTC. This gives the protein CASSGDSINFYGYTF. The V and J genes are TRBV2 and TRBJ1-2, with 7 bases fitting TRBD1. V dropped 6 bases and J dropped 4; count of bases not matched to a gene: 11. The CDR3 runs 15 residues. CDR1 is SNHLY and CDR2 is FYNNEI in the germline V gene.

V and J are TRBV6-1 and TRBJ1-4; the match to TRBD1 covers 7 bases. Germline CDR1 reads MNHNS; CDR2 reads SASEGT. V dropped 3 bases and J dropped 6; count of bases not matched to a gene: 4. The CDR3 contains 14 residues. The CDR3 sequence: CASSEGQRHEKLFF. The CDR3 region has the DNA TGTGCCAGCAGTGAGGGACAGCGACATGAAAAACTGTTTTTT.

The CDR3: CASSFRLLASYEQYF. The CDR3 DNA reads as TGTGCCAGTAGTTTCCGTCTCTTAGCCTCCTACGAGCAGTACTTC. V gene TRBV19 combines with J gene TRBJ2-7; the D is unclear. V gave up 5 bases and J gave up 0 bases, with 14 bases separating them. Germline V CDR1 and CDR2: LNHDA, SQIVND (reference sequence). CDR3 size: 15 residues.

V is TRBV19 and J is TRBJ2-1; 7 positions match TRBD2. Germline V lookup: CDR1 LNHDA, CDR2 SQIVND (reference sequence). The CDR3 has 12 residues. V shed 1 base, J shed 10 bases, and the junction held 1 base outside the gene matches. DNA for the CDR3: TGTGCCAGTAGTATAGGACTAGCCGAGCAGTTCTTC. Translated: CASSIGLAEQFF.

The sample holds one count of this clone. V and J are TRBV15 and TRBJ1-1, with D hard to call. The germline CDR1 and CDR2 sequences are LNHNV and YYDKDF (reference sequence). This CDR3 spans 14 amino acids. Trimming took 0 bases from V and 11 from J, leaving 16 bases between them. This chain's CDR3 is CATSRDRRTQMAFF. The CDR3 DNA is TGTGCCACCAGCAGAGATCGAAGGACTCAGATGGCTTTCTTT.

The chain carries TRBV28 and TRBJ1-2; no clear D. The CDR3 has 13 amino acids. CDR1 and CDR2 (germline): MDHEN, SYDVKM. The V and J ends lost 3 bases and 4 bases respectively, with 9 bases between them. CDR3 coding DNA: TGTGCCAGCAGTTTGACTAGCGGCTATGGCTACACCTTC. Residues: CASSLTSGYGYTF.

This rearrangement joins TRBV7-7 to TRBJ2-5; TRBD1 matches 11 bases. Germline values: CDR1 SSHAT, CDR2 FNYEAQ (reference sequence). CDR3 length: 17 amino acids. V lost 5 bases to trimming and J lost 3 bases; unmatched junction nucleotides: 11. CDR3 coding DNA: TGTGCCAGCAGCCCGTGGACAGGGGGCGGCCTTAAAGAGACCCAGTACTTC. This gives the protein CASSPWTGGGLKETQYF.

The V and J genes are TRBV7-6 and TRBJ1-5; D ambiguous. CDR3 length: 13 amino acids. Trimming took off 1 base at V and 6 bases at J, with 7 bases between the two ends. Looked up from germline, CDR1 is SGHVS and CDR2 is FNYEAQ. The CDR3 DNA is TGTGCCAGCAGCTTAGAGGGATTTCAGCCCCAGCATTTT. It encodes CASSLEGFQPQHF.

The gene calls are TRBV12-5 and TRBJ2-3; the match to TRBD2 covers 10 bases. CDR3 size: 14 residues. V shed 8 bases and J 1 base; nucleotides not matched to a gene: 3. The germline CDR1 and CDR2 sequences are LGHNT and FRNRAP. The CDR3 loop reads CASRLAGGTDTQYF. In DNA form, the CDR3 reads TGTGCTAGTCGGCTAGCGGGGGGCACAGATACGCAGTATTTT.

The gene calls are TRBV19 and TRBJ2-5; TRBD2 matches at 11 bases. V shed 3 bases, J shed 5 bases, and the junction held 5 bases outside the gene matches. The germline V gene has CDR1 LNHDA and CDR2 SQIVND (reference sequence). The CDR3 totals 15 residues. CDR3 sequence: CASSITSGSGETQYF. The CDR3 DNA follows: TGTGCCAGTAGTATTACTAGCGGGAGTGGGGAGACCCAGTACTTC.

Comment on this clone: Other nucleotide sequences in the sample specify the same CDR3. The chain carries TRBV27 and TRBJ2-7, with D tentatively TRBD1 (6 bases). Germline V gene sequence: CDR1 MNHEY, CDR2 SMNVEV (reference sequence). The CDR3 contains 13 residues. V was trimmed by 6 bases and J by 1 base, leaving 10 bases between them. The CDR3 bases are TGTGCCAGCAGCCTTCAGGGGTCCTACGAGCAGTACTTC. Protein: CASSLQGSYEQYF.

In DNA form, the CDR3 reads TGTGCCAGCAGCGTAGGTTCGGCCGCGGGGTGGGGGCTCTACGAGCAGTACTTC. Protein: CASSVGSAAGWGLYEQYF. The V and J genes are TRBV9 and TRBJ2-7; perhaps D is TRBD1 or TRBD2 (6 bases each). The CDR3 sequence is 18 residues long. Between the trimmed V and J ends, which lost 0 bases and 3 bases, there was a span of 22 bases. Germline CDR1 SGDLS, CDR2 YYNGEE.

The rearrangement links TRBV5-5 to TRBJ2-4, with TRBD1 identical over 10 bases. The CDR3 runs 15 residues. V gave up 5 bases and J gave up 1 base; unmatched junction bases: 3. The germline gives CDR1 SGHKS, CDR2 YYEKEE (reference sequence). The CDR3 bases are TGTGCCAGCAGGCGACAGGGGGCGGCCAAAAACATTCAGTACTTC. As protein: CASRRQGAAKNIQYF.

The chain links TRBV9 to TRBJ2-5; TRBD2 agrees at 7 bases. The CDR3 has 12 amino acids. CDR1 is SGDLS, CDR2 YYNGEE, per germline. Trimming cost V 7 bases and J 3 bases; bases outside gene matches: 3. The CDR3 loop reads CASGRGEETQYF. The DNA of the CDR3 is TGTGCCAGCGGGAGGGGTGAAGAGACCCAGTACTTC.

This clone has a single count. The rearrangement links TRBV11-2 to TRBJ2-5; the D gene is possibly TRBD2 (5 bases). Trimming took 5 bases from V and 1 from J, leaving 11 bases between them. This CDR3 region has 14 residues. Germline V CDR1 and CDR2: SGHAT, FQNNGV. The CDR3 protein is CASSKRSGQETQYF. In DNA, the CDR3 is TGTGCCAGCAGCAAAAGAAGCGGCCAAGAGACCCAGTACTTC. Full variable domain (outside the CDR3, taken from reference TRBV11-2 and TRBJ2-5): EAGVAQSPRYKIIEKRQSVAFWCNPISGHATLYWYQQILGQGPKLLIQFQNNGVVDDSQLPKDRFSAERLKGVDSTLKIQPAKLEDSAVYLCASSKRSGQETQYFGPGTRLLVL.